One sample yielded the 10 T cell receptor beta chains listed below, sequenced in a study of cytomegalovirus exposure and HLA in healthy donors. 13 Jbeta primers and 60 Vbeta primers were used for the PCR. TCRdb's table, derived via immunoSEQ multiplex PCR, lists solely in-frame clones and lacks some. Here the sample spans approximately 160,000 clones, 80% to 85% being singletons. Source material: PBMCs. These TCRs come from a boy younger than 10 in good health and CMV-seronegative.

This clone has more than one count but fewer than ten. The chain links TRBV6-1 to TRBJ2-5; possible D gene TRBD2, 5 bases. Germline CDR1 reads MNHNS; CDR2 reads SASEGT. The CDR3 is made up of 13 amino acids. V was shortened by 4 bases and J by 5 bases, with 11 bases between the two germline ends. CDR3 residues: CASSVQRRETQYF. DNA for the CDR3: TGTGCCAGCAGTGTTCAGCGGCGGGAGACCCAGTACTTC.

With respect to this clone: One end of the junction varies from germline; a read error may be responsible. The genes are TRBV2 and TRBJ2-7; 7 bases fit TRBD2. CDR1 is SNHLY and CDR2 is FYNNEI in the germline V gene. This CDR3 comprises 13 residues. In nucleotides, the CDR3 is TGTGCCAGCAGTGATCGGGAGGCAGGGCCTCCGAACTTC. Translating gives CASSDREAGPPNF.

The CDR3 DNA reads as TGTGCCAGTAGCCCACTACTAGAGGGCACTGAAGCTTTCTTT. Its protein product is CASSPLLEGTEAFF. The chain joins TRBV19 to TRBJ1-1; D is unclear. Trimming removed 6 bases at V and 4 bases at J, with 15 bases between. Germline values: CDR1 LNHDA, CDR2 SQIVND (reference sequence). The CDR3 covers 14 residues.

This chain joins TRBV7-6 and TRBJ2-5, with 9 bases aligning to TRBD2. V was clipped by 6 bases and J by 2 bases; unmatched bases: 10. The CDR3 loop spans 16 amino acids. In germline, CDR1 is SGHVS, CDR2 FNYEAQ. In DNA, the CDR3 is TGTGCCAGCAGTAATCCGTGGACTAGCGCGCAAGAGACCCAGTACTTC. Translating it yields CASSNPWTSAQETQYF. The entire variable domain, with the rest obtained from reference TRBV7-6 and TRBJ2-5, is as follows: GAGVSQSPRYKVTKRGQDVALRCDPISGHVSLYWYRQALGQGPEFLTYFNYEAQQDKSGLPNDRFSAERPEGSISTLTIQRTEQRDSAMYRCASSNPWTSAQETQYFGPGTRLLVL.

This rearrangement joins TRBV5-1 to TRBJ1-3, with TRBD1 identical over 7 bases. Losses at the gene ends were 3 bases for V and 4 bases for J; bases not matched to a gene: 16. In germline, CDR1 is SGHRS, CDR2 YFSETQ. The CDR3 sequence is 18 residues long. The DNA of the CDR3 is TGCGCCAGCAGCTCGCAACCTCCCGGGACAGCAGTCGGAAACACCATATATTTT. It translates to CASSSQPPGTAVGNTIYF.

The V and J genes are TRBV4-1 and TRBJ2-1; 11 bases align to TRBD1. Germline-derived CDR1 and CDR2 are MGHRA and YSYEKL. The CDR3 spans 16 residues. J lost 8 bases, V lost 3 bases, and 9 bases had no gene match. CDR3: CASSQEPGQGGDEQFF. In nucleotides, the CDR3 is TGCGCCAGCAGCCAGGAACCGGGACAGGGGGGAGATGAGCAGTTCTTC.

The CDR3 DNA sequence: TGTGCCAGCAGCTTAGTTAGCGCTCGGGATGGCTACACCTTC. Translated, it gives CASSLVSARDGYTF. The rearrangement links TRBV7-9 to TRBJ1-2, with D hard to call. This CDR3 is built from 14 residues. Germline V lookup: CDR1 SEHNR, CDR2 FQNEAQ (reference sequence). Deletions cut 1 base from V and 6 bases from J, with 12 bases between. Combining the CDR3 with reference TRBV7-9 and TRBJ1-2 gives the whole variable domain DTGVSQNPRHKITKRGQNVTFRCDPISEHNRLYWYRQTLGQGPEFLTYFQNEAQLEKSRLLSDRFSAERPKGSFSTLEIQRTEQGDSAMYLCASSLVSARDGYTFGSGTRLTVV.

V usage is TRBV27 and J usage is TRBJ2-2, with TRBD1 matching 9 bases. Germline V gives CDR1 MNHEY, CDR2 SMNVEV (reference sequence). This CDR3 has 16 amino acids. V lost 5 bases and J lost 5; bases outside the gene matches: 9. The chain's CDR3 is CASSPGTGRGTGELFF. The CDR3 DNA reads as TGTGCCAGCAGTCCGGGGACAGGGAGAGGGACCGGGGAGCTGTTTTTT.

The chain links TRBV27 to TRBJ2-1; TRBD1 matches 9 bases. The CDR3 is 17 residues long. J gave up 8 bases and V 5 bases, and 16 bases lay outside the gene matches. CDR1 is MNHEY and CDR2 is SMNVEV in the germline V gene (reference sequence). CDR3 loop: CASSHLNPGTGIHEQFF. The CDR3 DNA is TGTGCCAGCAGTCATCTCAACCCCGGGACAGGGATCCATGAGCAGTTCTTC.

The chain is built from TRBV7-9 and TRBJ1-5; 9 bases line up with TRBD1. Per germline, CDR1 SEHNR and CDR2 FQNEAQ (reference sequence). V lost 5 bases to trimming and J lost 6 bases; unmatched junction nucleotides: 8. This CDR3 is built from 15 residues. CDR3 amino acids: CASSQGQGPPQPQHF. CDR3 nucleotides: TGTGCCAGCAGCCAGGGACAGGGCCCACCTCAGCCCCAGCATTTT.